The rows below give T cell receptor beta chains drawn from one sample of a study of T cell responses to AZD1222 COVID-19 vaccine. Produced via immunoSEQ multiplex PCR; TCRdb's table is partial and in-frame only. This table has around 99,000 clones, more than 75% appearing once. The starting material was peripheral blood, obtained 28 days after the second AZD1222 dose. The source of these receptors is an adult who received the AZD1222 COVID-19 vaccine. Each CDR3 is given with its conserved first and last residue. A D gene is named only where the DNA matches it firmly. Rows may omit the clone size; those that give it use once, few, many or a size class.

. TRBJ2-3 TRBV28 . CASSPAGLYSTDTQYF TGTGCCAGCAGTCCGGCGGGTCTCTATAGCACAGATACGCAGTATTTT
. TRBJ1-1 TRBV7-8 . CASSFDSTEAFF TGTGCCAGCAGCTTCGACTCCACTGAAGCTTTCTTT
. TRBJ2-7 TRBV30 . CAYTRGITVAYEQYF TGTGCCTACACCCGGGGGATAACGGTAGCCTACGAGCAGTACTTC
. TRBJ2-2 TRBV28 . CASRPPGRTGELFF TGTGCCAGCAGACCTCCGGGCCGCACCGGGGAGCTGTTTTTT
. TRBJ2-5 TRBV5-4 TRBD2 CASSYRQAGGETQYF TGTGCCAGCAGCTACCGACAGGCGGGGGGGGAGACCCAGTACTTC
. TRBJ2-1 TRBV7-2 . CASSPRELEGNEQFF TGTGCCAGCAGTCCCCGGGAGCTCGAGGGGAATGAGCAGTTCTTC
few TRBJ2-7 TRBV30 TRBD2 CAWRASSGSLGEQYF TGTGCCTGGAGGGCTTCTAGCGGGAGTCTGGGGGAGCAGTACTTC
. TRBJ2-3 TRBV7-3 TRBD1 CASSRAGTATDTQYF TGTGCCAGCAGCAGGGCAGGGACAGCGACAGATACGCAGTATTTT
. TRBJ2-1 TRBV6-2/TRBV6-3 . CASSLTPQSSYNEQFF TGTGCCAGCAGCCTGACTCCGCAGAGCTCCTACAATGAGCAGTTCTTC
. TRBJ1-2 TRBV7-3 . CASALGGSNYGYTF TGTGCCAGCGCTCTAGGGGGGTCCAACTATGGCTACACCTTC
. TRBJ1-4 TRBV11-2 . CASSSYSAGNEKLFF TGTGCCAGCAGCTCTTACTCAGCAGGGAATGAAAAACTGTTTTTT
. TRBJ2-7 TRBV29-1 . CSVGESYEQYF TGCAGCGTTGGCGAATCCTACGAGCAGTACTTC
once TRBJ2-3 TRBV7-9 . CASSSTGSSTDTQYF TGTGCCAGCAGCTCGACTGGCTCTAGCACAGATACGCAGTATTTT
few TRBJ1-1 TRBV27 TRBD1 CASSPRGSGAEAFF TGTGCCAGTTCACCCAGGGGGAGTGGGGCTGAAGCTTTCTTT
. TRBJ2-5 TRBV3-1/TRBV3-2 TRBD2 CASNREGQETQYF TGTGCCAGCAACCGGGAGGGCCAAGAGACCCAGTACTTC
. TRBJ1-1 TRBV29-1 . CSVDGLSLTEAFF TGCAGCGTTGATGGTTTGTCCCTGACTGAAGCTTTCTTT
. TRBJ2-7 TRBV19 . CASSALLRDTRYEQYF TGTGCCAGTAGTGCCCTGCTTAGGGACACCCGCTACGAGCAGTACTTC
. TRBJ1-5 TRBV30 . CAWSVSGRQPQHF TGTGCCTGGAGTGTATCAGGGAGGCAGCCCCAGCATTTT
. TRBJ2-1 TRBV6-6 TRBD2 CASSRGLASGTRWDEQFF TGTGCCAGCAGTCGGGGGCTGGCTAGCGGGACCCGCTGGGATGAGCAGTTCTTC
few TRBJ1-3 TRBV2 . CASNGHGSGNTIYF TGTGCCAGCAACGGTCACGGCTCTGGAAACACCATATATTTT
. TRBJ1-5 TRBV29-1 . CSVRTQGNQPQHF TGCAGCGTGAGAACACAGGGAAATCAGCCCCAGCATTTT
. TRBJ2-2 TRBV28 . CASSLAGTYTGELFF TGTGCCAGCAGTTTAGCGGGAACATATACCGGGGAGCTGTTTTTT
. TRBJ2-1 TRBV28 . CASSYPPRGSHYNGQFF TGTGCCAGCAGTTACCCCCCCCGGGGGAGTCACTACAATGGGCAGTTCTTC
once TRBJ2-5 TRBV9 TRBD1 CASSPRQGAGETQYF TGTGCCAGCAGCCCGAGACAGGGGGCCGGCGAGACCCAGTACTTC
. TRBJ1-6 TRBV19 . CASSGGALGNSPLHF TGTGCCAGTAGTGGCGGGGCGCTGGGAAATTCACCCCTCCACTTT
. TRBJ2-4 TRBV2 TRBD1 CASSDGTEGIQYF TGTGCCAGCAGTGACGGGACAGAGGGCATTCAGTACTTC
. TRBJ1-3 TRBV12-5 . CASAFLPGDAGNTIYF TGTGCTAGTGCTTTCCTCCCGGGAGACGCTGGAAACACCATATATTTT
. TRBJ2-7 TRBV6-2/TRBV6-3 . CASSYRGGQYEQYF TGTGCCAGCAGTTACAGGGGAGGACAGTACGAGCAGTACTTC
. TRBJ2-7 TRBV15 . CATSRDQGTEQYF TGTGCCACCAGCAGAGATCAGGGGACCGAGCAGTACTTC
. TRBJ1-5 TRBV7-2 . CASSLDGTRNQPQHF TGTGCCAGCAGCTTAGATGGGACCCGTAATCAGCCCCAGCATTTT
. TRBJ2-7 TRBV11-3 . CASSWTGYEQYF TGTGCCAGCAGTTGGACGGGCTACGAGCAGTACTTC
. TRBJ1-2 TRBV7-9 . CASSIWANTENYGYTF TGTGCCAGCAGCATTTGGGCGAACACAGAGAACTATGGCTACACCTTC
. TRBJ1-2 TRBV6-5 TRBD1 CASSSTGVTWGYTF TGTGCCAGCAGTTCGACAGGGGTCACGTGGGGCTACACCTTC
. TRBJ2-3 TRBV19 TRBD2 CASRSGGYTDTQYF TGTGCCAGCAGATCGGGGGGTTACACAGATACGCAGTATTTT
. TRBJ2-1 TRBV19 . CAAARAEYNEQFF TGTGCCGCGGCCAGGGCCGAGTACAATGAGCAGTTCTTC
. TRBJ2-7 TRBV19 TRBD2 CASSIDRTRGPSEQYF TGTGCCAGTAGTATAGATCGGACTAGAGGACCTAGCGAGCAGTACTTC
. TRBJ2-3 TRBV5-6 TRBD1 CASSDGQGADTQYF TGTGCCAGCAGCGATGGACAGGGGGCTGATACGCAGTATTTT
. TRBJ2-7 TRBV29-1 TRBD2 CSVEISGLSYEQYF TGCAGCGTTGAAATTAGCGGGCTCTCCTACGAGCAGTACTTC
. TRBJ1-5 TRBV30 . CAWSGFGGNQPQHF TGTGCCTGGAGTGGATTTGGGGGCAATCAGCCCCAGCATTTT
. TRBJ2-1 TRBV9 TRBD2 CASSVGSGGINEQFF TGTGCCAGCAGCGTAGGAAGCGGGGGGATCAATGAGCAGTTCTTC
. TRBJ2-3 TRBV15 TRBD2 CATGTSGTDTQYF TGTGCCACGGGGACTAGCGGCACAGATACGCAGTATTTT
once TRBJ1-4 TRBV7-9 TRBD1 CASNRQGANEKLFF TGTGCCAGCAACAGACAGGGGGCTAATGAAAAACTGTTTTTT
. TRBJ1-2 TRBV20-1 . CSARAAYGYTF TGCAGTGCTAGAGCCGCCTATGGCTACACCTTC
. TRBJ1-5 TRBV6-2/TRBV6-3 . CASSYVSGGLQPQHF TGTGCCAGCAGTTACGTGTCTGGAGGTCTTCAGCCCCAGCATTTT
. TRBJ1-6 TRBV7-2 . CASGEQGGNSPLHF TGTGCCAGCGGGGAACAGGGAGGGAATTCACCCCTCCACTTT
. TRBJ1-2 TRBV28 TRBD1 CASSLEGGGGGYTF TGTGCCAGCAGTTTGGAGGGAGGGGGCGGTGGCTACACCTTC
. TRBJ1-5 TRBV30 . CAWSRSQNQPQHF TGTGCCTGGAGTCGGTCACAGAATCAGCCCCAGCATTTT
. TRBJ1-5 TRBV5-1 . CASSLDAGNQPQHF TGCGCCAGCAGCTTGGACGCTGGCAATCAGCCCCAGCATTTT
. TRBJ2-7 TRBV7-2 . CASSLEGPYEQYF TGTGCCAGCAGCTTAGAGGGTCCGTACGAGCAGTACTTC
. TRBJ1-3 TRBV13 . CASSFGDITDTIYF TGTGCCAGCAGCTTCGGGGACATAACGGACACCATATATTTT
. TRBJ1-2 TRBV19 . CASTSMGEGYGYTF TGTGCCAGCACCTCCATGGGGGAGGGCTATGGCTACACCTTC
. TRBJ1-2 TRBV6-5 TRBD1 CASGQGAGGYTF TGTGCCAGCGGGCAGGGGGCAGGGGGCTACACCTTC
few TRBJ1-1 TRBV7-2 . CASSLAGFTEAFF TGTGCCAGCAGCTTAGCGGGGTTCACTGAAGCTTTCTTT